This TCR beta chain appears in the sequencing data of a study of T cell repertoires in cytomegalovirus infection. MiXCR, run by TCRdb on the reads, gives a single entry per CDR3 protein. The table has fewer than 550,000 distinct CDR3 sequences, approximately 11% seen once; the top ten hold roughly 10%. Whole-study results and caveats: Clonotypes of TCR beta that were HLA-C-restricted and CMV-specific dominated the ex vivo response.

This clonotype was observed a few times. What it recognizes is unknown. V lost 1 base, J lost 2 bases, and 7 bases stayed unmatched. This CDR3 region has 16 residues. CDR1 is SGHRS and CDR2 is YFSETQ in the germline V gene. The source of this sequence is a human donor in good health (CMV status not recorded). Some clones in this sample may be carry-over from other donors' samples. The chain has TRBV5-1 and TRBJ2-7; 9 bases map to TRBD2. Material for sequencing was PBMCs. The CDR3 DNA reads as TGCGCCAGCAGCTTGAGGAGCGGGAGGTCTCCCTACGAGCAGTACTTC. Its translation is CASSLRSGRSPYEQYF.